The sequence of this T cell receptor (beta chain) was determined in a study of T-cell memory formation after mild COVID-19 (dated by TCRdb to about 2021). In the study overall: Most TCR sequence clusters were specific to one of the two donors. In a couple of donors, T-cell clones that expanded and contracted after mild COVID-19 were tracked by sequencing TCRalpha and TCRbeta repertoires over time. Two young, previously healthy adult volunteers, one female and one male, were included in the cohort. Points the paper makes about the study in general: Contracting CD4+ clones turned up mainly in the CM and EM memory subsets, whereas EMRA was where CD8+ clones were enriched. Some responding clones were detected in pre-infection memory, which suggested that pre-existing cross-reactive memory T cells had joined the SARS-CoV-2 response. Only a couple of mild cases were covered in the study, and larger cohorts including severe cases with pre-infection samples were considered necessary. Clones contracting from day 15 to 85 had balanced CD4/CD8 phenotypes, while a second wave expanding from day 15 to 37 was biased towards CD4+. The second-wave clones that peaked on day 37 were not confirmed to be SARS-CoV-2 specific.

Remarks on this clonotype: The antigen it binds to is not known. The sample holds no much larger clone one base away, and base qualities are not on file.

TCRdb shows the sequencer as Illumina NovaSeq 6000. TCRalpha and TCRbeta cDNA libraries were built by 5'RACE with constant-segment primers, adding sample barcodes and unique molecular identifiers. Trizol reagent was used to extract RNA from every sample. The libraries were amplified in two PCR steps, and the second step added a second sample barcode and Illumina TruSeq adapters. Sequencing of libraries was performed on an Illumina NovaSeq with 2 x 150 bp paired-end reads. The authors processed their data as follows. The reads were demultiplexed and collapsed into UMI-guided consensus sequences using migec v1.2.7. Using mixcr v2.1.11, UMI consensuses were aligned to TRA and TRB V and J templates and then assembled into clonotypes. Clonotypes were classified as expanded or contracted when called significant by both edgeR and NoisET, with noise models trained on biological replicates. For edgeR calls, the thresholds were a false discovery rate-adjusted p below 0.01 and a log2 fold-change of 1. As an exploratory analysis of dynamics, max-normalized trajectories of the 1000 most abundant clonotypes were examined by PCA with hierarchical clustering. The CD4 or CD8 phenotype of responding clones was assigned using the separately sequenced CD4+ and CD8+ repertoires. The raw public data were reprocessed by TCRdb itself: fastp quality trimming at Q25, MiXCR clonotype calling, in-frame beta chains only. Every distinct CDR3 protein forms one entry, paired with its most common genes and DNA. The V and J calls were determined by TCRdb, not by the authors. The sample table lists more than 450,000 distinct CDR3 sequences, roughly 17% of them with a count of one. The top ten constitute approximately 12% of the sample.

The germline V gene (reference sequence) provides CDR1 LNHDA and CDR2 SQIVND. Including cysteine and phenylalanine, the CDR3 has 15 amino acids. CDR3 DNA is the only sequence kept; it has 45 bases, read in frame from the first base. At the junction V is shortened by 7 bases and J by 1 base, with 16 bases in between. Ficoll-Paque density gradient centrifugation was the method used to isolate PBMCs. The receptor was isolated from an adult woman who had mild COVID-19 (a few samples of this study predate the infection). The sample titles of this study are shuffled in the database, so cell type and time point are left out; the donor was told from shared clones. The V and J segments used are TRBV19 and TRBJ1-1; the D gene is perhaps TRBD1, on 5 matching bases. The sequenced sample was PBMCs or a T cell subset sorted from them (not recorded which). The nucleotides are TGTGCCAGTACTAAAATGGGGACGGCGAACACTGAAGCTTTCTTT. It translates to CASTKMGTANTEAFF.